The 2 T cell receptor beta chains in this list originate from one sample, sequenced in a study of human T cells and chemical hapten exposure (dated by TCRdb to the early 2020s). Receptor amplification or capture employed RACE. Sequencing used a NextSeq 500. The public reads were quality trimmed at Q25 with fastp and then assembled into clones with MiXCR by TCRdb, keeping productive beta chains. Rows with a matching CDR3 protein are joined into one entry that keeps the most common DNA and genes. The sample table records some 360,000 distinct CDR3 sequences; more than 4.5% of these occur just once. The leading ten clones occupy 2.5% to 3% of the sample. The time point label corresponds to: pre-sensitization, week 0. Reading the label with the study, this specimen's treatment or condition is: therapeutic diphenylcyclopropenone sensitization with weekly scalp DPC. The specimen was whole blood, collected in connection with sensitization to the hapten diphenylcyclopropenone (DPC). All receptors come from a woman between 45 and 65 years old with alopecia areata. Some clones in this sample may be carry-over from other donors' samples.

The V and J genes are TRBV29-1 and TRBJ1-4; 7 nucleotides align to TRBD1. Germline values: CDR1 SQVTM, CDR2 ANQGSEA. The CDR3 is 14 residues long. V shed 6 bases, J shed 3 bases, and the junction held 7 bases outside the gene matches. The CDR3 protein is CSVKQGTSNEKLFF. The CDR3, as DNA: TGCAGCGTAAAACAGGGGACGTCTAATGAAAAACTGTTTTTT.

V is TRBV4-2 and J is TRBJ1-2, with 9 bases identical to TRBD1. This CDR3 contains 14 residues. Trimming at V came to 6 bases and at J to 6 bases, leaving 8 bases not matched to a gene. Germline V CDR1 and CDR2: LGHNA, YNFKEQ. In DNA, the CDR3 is TGTGCCAGCAGTCTACAGGGGGCAGTTGATGGCTACACCTTC. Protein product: CASSLQGAVDGYTF.